The entry that follows covers one T cell receptor (beta chain) sequence. Its antigen remains unidentified. V lost 3 bases and J lost 5, with 10 bases in between. The CDR3 contains 12 residues. Looked up from germline, CDR1 is SQVTM and CDR2 is ANQGSEA. Sequencing used immunoSEQ multiplex PCR; TCRdb keeps in-frame clones, though not all of them. The table lists 65,000 or so clones, approximately 90% of them singletons, with 0.76% in the top ten. The data were obtained in a study of OX40 agonist ivuxolimab in advanced cancers. Overall study context: Partial responses, seen in three patients, involved one hepatocellular carcinoma and two cutaneous melanomas. Findings and caveats of the study: The antigens recognized by the expanded peripheral T cells, that is their antigen specificity, were not determined.

The sequence was obtained from an adult with an advanced solid tumor such as melanoma, head and neck, liver or kidney cancer. Sequencing used CD4+ or CD8+ T cells sorted from blood, obtained in a trial of the OX40 agonist ivuxolimab. The V call is TRBV29-1, the J call TRBJ1-2; D perhaps matches TRBD1 (5 bases). Here the CDR3 DNA reads TGCAGCGTTGAGACAGTCCAATATGGCTACACCTTC. The encoded protein is CSVETVQYGYTF.